One sample yielded the 4 T cell receptor beta chains listed below, sequenced in a study of T cells in localized non-small cell lung cancer. Assay: immunoSEQ multiplex PCR; the TCRdb copy retains only in-frame clones and omits some. Of about 16,000 clones listed, nearly 90% are singletons. This specimen consisted of peripheral blood mononuclear cells, obtained before any cancer treatment. The receptors were sampled from a woman aged 40-70 years with stage III lung adenocarcinoma.

The chain combines TRBV19 with TRBJ1-1; the D is unclear. Trimming cost V 6 bases and J 0 bases, with 11 bases left between them. The CDR3 has 14 amino acids. CDR1 LNHDA and CDR2 SQIVND come from the germline V gene (reference sequence). The chain's CDR3 is CASRDRTVNTEAFF. DNA of the CDR3: TGTGCCAGTAGGGATCGGACGGTGAACACTGAAGCTTTCTTT. Based on the CDR3 plus reference TRBV19 and TRBJ1-1, the full variable domain is DGGITQSPKYLFRKEGQNVTLSCEQNLNHDAMYWYRQDPGQGLRLIYYSQIVNDFQKGDIAEGYSVSREKKESFPLTVTSAQKNPTAFYLCASRDRTVNTEAFFGQGTRLTVV.

This clone turned up a few times. This sample includes further DNA sequences coding for the same CDR3. V is TRBV28 and J is TRBJ2-3; D unclear. Germline V CDR1 and CDR2: MDHEN, SYDVKM. The CDR3 sequence is 14 residues long. V was clipped by 1 base and J by 0 bases, with 5 bases between them. CDR3 sequence (DNA): TGTGCCAGCAGTTTATTACTCAGCACAGATACGCAGTATTTT. Amino acids: CASSLLLSTDTQYF.

A single count supports this clone. The chain is built from TRBV7-9 and TRBJ2-3; D possibly uses TRBD1 or TRBD2 (5 bases each). Germline V lookup: CDR1 SEHNR, CDR2 FQNEAQ (reference sequence). CDR3 length: 14 amino acids. Trimming took off 1 base at V and 4 bases at J, with 9 bases between the two ends. DNA of the CDR3: TGTGCCAGCAGCTTAGGGGGACCTGCAGATACGCAGTATTTT. This encodes CASSLGGPADTQYF.

In its sample, this clone was seen once. The chain carries TRBV5-4 and TRBJ2-5; D is possibly TRBD1 (5 bases). Between the trimmed V and J ends, which lost 1 base and 12 bases, there was a span of 13 bases. The CDR3 is made up of 12 amino acids. CDR1 SGHNT and CDR2 YYREEE come from the germline V gene (reference sequence). The chain's CDR3 is CASSLLAGKKYF. DNA of the CDR3: TGTGCCAGCAGCTTGCTGGCAGGGAAAAAGTACTTC.